This TCR beta chain derives from a study of long-term antiretroviral therapy in people with HIV. Study-level findings and limits: ART preceded a rise in diversity that nonetheless stayed lower than in transplant donor controls. The study found narrower CDR3 length ranges in HIV repertoires than in controls. All time points showed a repertoire dominated by clones expanded before ART.

At the survey level, the v3.0 immunoSEQ assay was run. The protocol was immunoSEQ multiplex PCR, while the TCRdb copy is restricted to in-frame clones and leaves out a portion. The sample holds 13,000 to 15,000 clones, more than 65% seen once. In this sample, this clone turned up a few times. Its specificity is unknown. From germline, CDR1 is SGHNT and CDR2 YYREEE (reference sequence). CDR3 length: 10 amino acids. V was clipped by 10 bases and J by 5 bases, with 7 bases between them. The sequence was obtained from a man aged 25-45 years with HIV. Here the sequenced sample was unsorted PBMCs, taken 0.4 years after starting antiretroviral therapy. The J gene is TRBJ2-1, the V gene TRBV5-4; D unclear. CDR3 coding DNA: TGTGCCGCTGGAGACAATGAGCAGTTCTTC. This gives the protein CAAGDNEQFF. Complete variable domain (other parts from reference TRBV5-4 and TRBJ2-1): ETGVTQSPTHLIKTRGQQVTLRCSSQSGHNTVSWYQQALGQGPQFIFQYYREEENGRGNFPPRFSGLQFPNYSSELNVNALELDDSALYLCAAGDNEQFFGPGTRLTVL.